The 6 T cell receptor beta chains in this list originate from one sample, sequenced in a study of blood T cells in healthy people across ages (dated by TCRdb to 2015 to 2017). Libraries came from 5' RACE. Reads for this sample came from an Illumina HiSeq 2500. A second about 7 to 11 cycle PCR used a sample-barcoded 5' primer and a J-beta primer mix. In-frame beta chains were kept once TCRdb had trimmed the public reads at Q25 with fastp and called clones with MiXCR. Entries are consolidated by CDR3 protein sequence, retaining the most common genes and DNA. Across this sample there are about 580,000 distinct CDR3 sequences, with roughly 43% seen only once. The leading ten clones occupy approximately 23% of the sample. The sequenced sample was blood. All receptors derive from a man older than 75 in good health.

CDR3 residues: CASSLDVQGRNEQFF. The DNA for the CDR3 is TGCGCCAGCAGCTTGGATGTACAGGGGAGGAATGAGCAGTTCTTC. This chain links TRBV5-1 with TRBJ2-1, with D tentatively TRBD1 (7 bases). The CDR3 loop spans 15 amino acids. The V gene lost 0 bases and the J gene lost 7 bases, with 14 bases spanning the gap. Germline values: CDR1 SGHRS, CDR2 YFSETQ.

The rearrangement links TRBV7-9 to TRBJ2-1; 7 positions agree with TRBD1. The V gene end was trimmed by 5 bases and the J gene end by 8 bases; junction bases not matched to a gene: 12. Germline CDR1 reads SEHNR; CDR2 reads FQNEAQ (reference sequence). This CDR3 comprises 15 residues. The CDR3 here is CASSLIWDRRDEQFF. The CDR3 DNA follows: TGTGCCAGCAGCCTTATTTGGGACAGACGCGATGAGCAGTTCTTC.

The gene calls are TRBV3-1 and TRBJ2-6; D gene ambiguous. The CDR3 consists of 14 residues. V shed 4 bases and J shed 0 bases, with 4 bases lying between them. The germline V gene encodes CDR1 LGHDT and CDR2 YNNKEL (reference sequence). The CDR3 coding sequence is TGTGCCAGCAGCCGATTCTCTGGGGCCAACGTCCTGACTTTC. Its translation: CASSRFSGANVLTF.

The chain combines TRBV9 with TRBJ1-1; tentative D call: TRBD1 (6 bases). CDR3 length: 13 amino acids. Germline V gene sequence: CDR1 SGDLS, CDR2 YYNGEE. The V end lost 7 bases, the J end lost 4 bases, and 14 bases lay between the germline ends. The DNA of the CDR3 is TGTGCCAGCGCACAGGGCCCCAGCACTGAAGCTTTCTTT. As protein: CASAQGPSTEAFF.

This clonotype was detected only a few times. This chain joins TRBV28 and TRBJ1-6; D may be TRBD1 (5 bases). The V end lost 7 bases, the J end lost 7 bases, and 17 bases lay between the germline ends. In germline, CDR1 is MDHEN, CDR2 SYDVKM. This CDR3 region has 15 residues. CDR3 nucleotide sequence: TGTGCCAGCACCTCAGCGCAGGGCTGGAATTCACCCCTCCACTTT. Translated: CASTSAQGWNSPLHF.

V gene TRBV7-9 combines with J gene TRBJ1-2; TRBD1 might be the D (5 bases). Germline V gives CDR1 SEHNR, CDR2 FQNEAQ (reference sequence). V shed 8 bases and J shed 2 bases, with 18 bases lying between them. The CDR3 length is 15 residues. CDR3 DNA sequence: TGTGCCAGCGGCCTAGGGACGGAGTTAAACTATGGCTACACCTTC. As protein: CASGLGTELNYGYTF.